The 28 T cell receptor beta chains given below trace back to one sample, sequenced in a study of T cell changes during pregnancy in multiple sclerosis. Clones were sequenced by immunoSEQ multiplex PCR, and TCRdb holds only the in-frame ones, with some missing. The sample shows around 38,000 clones, 92% of them seen only once. The sample here was CD8+ T cells from peripheral blood mononuclear cells, taken in the third trimester of pregnancy. Every receptor here comes from a female donor with multiple sclerosis, enrolled in a pregnancy study.

The rearrangement uses TRBV5-8 and TRBJ1-2; 11 positions agree with TRBD1. Germline V CDR1 and CDR2: SGHTS, YDEGEE. With V trimmed by 4 bases and J by 7 bases, 9 bases remained unmatched. CDR3 length equals 15 residues. In DNA form, the CDR3 reads TGTGCCAGCAGCATCGCTCCGGGACAGGGGGTTGGCTACACCTTC. Residues: CASSIAPGQGVGYTF.

The chain joins TRBV7-6 to TRBJ2-3; no clear D gene. The germline V and J ends were trimmed by 4 bases and 2 bases, with 13 bases remaining between them. From germline, CDR1 is SGHVS and CDR2 FNYEAQ. The CDR3 contains 15 residues. The DNA of the CDR3 is TGTGCCAGCAGCTCAAGACAAGGATTCACAGATACGCAGTATTTT. It specifies CASSSRQGFTDTQYF.

This clone was detected once. The V call is TRBV28, the J call TRBJ2-7; TRBD2 agrees at 9 bases. This CDR3 contains 17 residues. CDR1 is MDHEN, CDR2 SYDVKM, per germline. The J segment lost 1 base and the V segment lost 6 bases, leaving 13 bases of the junction unmatched. For the CDR3, the DNA is TGTGCCAGCAGCTACCTACCGGGACTAGCATTTTCCTACGAGCAGTACTTC. This gives the protein CASSYLPGLAFSYEQYF.

For the CDR3, the DNA is TGTGCCATCAGTGAGGGAATTACGGGAGCGGGAGAGACCCAGTACTTC. This gives the protein CAISEGITGAGETQYF. V is TRBV10-3 and J is TRBJ2-5, with a weak D call TRBD2 (6 bases). Trimming took 2 bases from V and 4 from J, leaving 17 bases between them. The CDR3 is 16 residues long. Germline CDR1 ENHRY, CDR2 SYGVKD.

J is TRBJ2-2 and V is TRBV13; TRBD2 matches 13 bases. The germline V gene has CDR1 PRHDT and CDR2 FYEKMQ (reference sequence). There are 16 residues in the CDR3. The J segment lost 4 bases and the V segment lost 4 bases, leaving 3 bases of the junction unmatched. In DNA, the CDR3 is TGTGCCAGCAGCTCGGGACTAGCGGGATTCACCGGGGAGCTGTTTTTT. Translating gives CASSSGLAGFTGELFF. The full variable domain, rest sourced from reference TRBV13 and TRBJ2-2, is AAGVIQSPRHLIKEKRETATLKCYPIPRHDTVYWYQQGPGQDPQFLISFYEKMQSDKGSIPDRFSAQQFSDYHSELNMSSLELGDSALYFCASSSGLAGFTGELFFGEGSRLTVL.

V gene TRBV28 combines with J gene TRBJ2-5; the D gene is possibly TRBD2 (6 bases). In germline, CDR1 is MDHEN, CDR2 SYDVKM. The V gene lost 2 bases and the J gene lost 9 bases, with 22 bases spanning the gap. The CDR3 consists of 16 residues. The CDR3 bases are TGTGCCAGCAGTTTACGAATGGGGAGGTCTCGTGAGGCCCAGTACTTC. This sequence encodes CASSLRMGRSREAQYF.

The chain links TRBV5-1 to TRBJ1-1; D possibly corresponds to TRBD1 (5 bases). Trimming cost V 4 bases and J 7 bases, with 8 bases left between them. CDR3 length equals 11 residues. Germline assignment: CDR1 SGHRS and CDR2 YFSETQ. CDR3 residues: CASSRGVEAFF. CDR3 sequence (DNA): TGCGCCAGCAGCCGGGGGGTTGAAGCTTTCTTT.

The chain is built from TRBV27 and TRBJ2-7; 7 bases are a match to TRBD1. Germline V gives CDR1 MNHEY, CDR2 SMNVEV (reference sequence). This CDR3 spans 14 amino acids. V was clipped by 4 bases and J by 1 base; unmatched bases: 4. CDR3 sequence (DNA): TGTGCCAGCAGTTCCCGGGACAGATCCTACGAGCAGTACTTC. Its protein is CASSSRDRSYEQYF.

The genes are TRBV5-1 and TRBJ2-1; 11 bases are shared with TRBD2. V gave up 1 base and J gave up 4 bases; unmatched junction bases: 4. The CDR3 totals 16 residues. Germline lookup yields CDR1 SGHRS and CDR2 YFSETQ. The CDR3 coding sequence is TGCGCCAGCAGCTTGAGGGGACTAGCGGAATACAATGAGCAGTTCTTC. Its protein product is CASSLRGLAEYNEQFF.

This clone was observed once. The chain joins TRBV7-9 to TRBJ2-7; D call uncertain. CDR1 is SEHNR, CDR2 FQNEAQ, per germline (reference sequence). Trimming left V 7 bases short and J 4 bases short, with 14 bases between. This CDR3 is 13 amino acids long. This CDR3 reads CASTPASAYEQYF. Written as DNA, the CDR3 is TGTGCCAGCACCCCTGCGAGCGCTTACGAGCAGTACTTC.

The gene calls are TRBV6-6 and TRBJ2-3, with D hard to call. CDR3 size: 15 residues. Germline V CDR1 and CDR2: MNHNY, SVGAGI (reference sequence). The germline V and J ends were trimmed by 6 bases and 3 bases, with 16 bases remaining between them. The CDR3 region has the DNA TGTGCCAGCAGACAAGTGGCAGGAATTACAGATACGCAGTATTTT. The encoded protein is CASRQVAGITDTQYF.

The chain combines TRBV2 with TRBJ1-4; no firm D call. This CDR3 has 16 residues. The germline V gene encodes CDR1 SNHLY and CDR2 FYNNEI. V was pared by 1 base and J by 3 bases, with 12 bases between. The CDR3 sequence is CASSEGEQTANEKLFF. The CDR3 DNA sequence: TGTGCCAGCAGTGAAGGGGAGCAGACCGCTAATGAAAAACTGTTTTTT. Drawing the rest from reference TRBV2 and TRBJ1-4, the complete variable domain is EPEVTQTPSHQVTQMGQEVILRCVPISNHLYFYWYRQILGQKVEFLVSFYNNEISEKSEIFDDQFSVERPDGSNFTLKIRSTKLEDSAMYFCASSEGEQTANEKLFFGSGTQLSVL.

Here the CDR3 DNA reads TGTGCCAGCAGCTTAGAGCGGTTCGGGTACAATGAGCAGTTCTTC. The encoded protein is CASSLERFGYNEQFF. The chain is built from TRBV7-6 and TRBJ2-1, with D possibly TRBD2 on 5 matching bases. From germline, CDR1 is SGHVS and CDR2 FNYEAQ. Trimming cost V 1 base and J 4 bases, with 11 bases left between them. The CDR3 has 15 residues.

The chain uses TRBV15 and TRBJ2-1, with 11 bases identical to TRBD2. Germline values: CDR1 LNHNV, CDR2 YYDKDF (reference sequence). V lost 6 bases to trimming and J lost 5 bases; unmatched junction nucleotides: 6. The CDR3 loop spans 15 amino acids. Here the CDR3 reads CATSLAGGINNEQFF. The CDR3 nucleotides read TGTGCCACCAGTTTAGCGGGAGGGATTAACAATGAGCAGTTCTTC.

This sequence joins TRBV7-2 and TRBJ2-1; TRBD2 matches 9 bases. Germline lookup yields CDR1 SGHTA and CDR2 FQGNSA. The CDR3 loop spans 16 amino acids. J gave up 3 bases and V 5 bases, and 8 bases lay outside the gene matches. CDR3 sequence reads: CASSPPGGGGYNEQFF. CDR3 sequence (DNA): TGTGCCAGCAGCCCGCCCGGCGGGGGGGGCTACAATGAGCAGTTCTTC.

CDR3: CASSPGLGTYEQYF. The CDR3 bases are TGTGCCAGCAGCCCGGGACTCGGCACCTACGAGCAGTACTTC. The chain combines TRBV28 with TRBJ2-7, with TRBD2 as a possible D gene (6 bases). CDR1 and CDR2 (germline): MDHEN, SYDVKM. The ends were cut back, 6 bases at V and 2 bases at J, with 14 bases in the middle. The CDR3 has 14 residues. Looking up the rest from reference TRBV28 and TRBJ2-7 gives the full variable domain: DVKVTQSSRYLVKRTGEKVFLECVQDMDHENMFWYRQDPGLGLRLIYFSYDVKMKEKGDIPEGYSVSREKKERFSLILESASTNQTSMYLCASSPGLGTYEQYFGPGTRLTVT.

The chain has TRBV28 and TRBJ2-2; a weak D match, TRBD2 (5 bases). There are 18 residues in the CDR3. Trimming removed 4 bases at V and 3 bases at J, with 21 bases between. The germline V gene has CDR1 MDHEN and CDR2 SYDVKM. In DNA form, the CDR3 reads TGTGCCAGCAGTTCCCTCCCTAGAACGGAGGCCTACACCGGGGAGCTGTTTTTT. Its translation: CASSSLPRTEAYTGELFF.

The rearrangement uses TRBV19 and TRBJ2-3, with 8 bases that match TRBD2. CDR3 size: 14 residues. Germline assignment: CDR1 LNHDA and CDR2 SQIVND (reference sequence). The junction had 10 bases not matched to a gene; V was cut back by 10 bases and J by 4 bases. CDR3: CATRWGLDADTQYF. The CDR3 DNA reads TGTGCCACCCGCTGGGGACTAGATGCAGATACGCAGTATTTT.

This clone was recorded once. The chain uses TRBV18 and TRBJ2-7; 8 positions agree with TRBD2. In germline, CDR1 is KGHSH, CDR2 LQKENI. This CDR3 is 14 amino acids long. V was clipped by 5 bases and J by 2 bases; unmatched bases: 5. CDR3 sequence: CASSAKLAAYEQYF. In nucleotides, the CDR3 is TGTGCCAGCTCAGCAAAACTAGCGGCCTACGAGCAGTACTTC.

The chain recombines TRBV19 with TRBJ2-1; 11 bases align to TRBD2. The J segment lost 2 bases and the V segment lost 1 base, leaving 4 bases of the junction unmatched. Germline V gene lookup returns CDR1 LNHDA and CDR2 SQIVND (reference sequence). CDR3 length: 17 residues. CDR3 coding DNA: TGTGCCAGTAGTATAGGGACTAGCGGGCCTGCCTACAATGAGCAGTTCTTC. This codes for CASSIGTSGPAYNEQFF.

This sequence joins TRBV7-9 and TRBJ2-1, with TRBD2 matching 8 bases. The V gene end was trimmed by 5 bases and the J gene end by 8 bases; junction bases not matched to a gene: 11. The germline gives CDR1 SEHNR, CDR2 FQNEAQ (reference sequence). This CDR3 contains 15 residues. The DNA for the CDR3 is TGTGCCAGCAGCCTATGGCTAGCGGGTTGGGATGAGCAGTTCTTC. Translation gives CASSLWLAGWDEQFF.

V and J are TRBV4-2 and TRBJ2-7; 8 bases align to TRBD2. The V and J ends lost 3 bases and 3 bases, in that order; junction bases with no gene match: 10. Germline-derived CDR1 and CDR2 are LGHNA and YNFKEQ. The CDR3 extends over 16 amino acids. The CDR3 region is CASSQDSTSEDYEQYF. The CDR3 DNA sequence: TGTGCCAGCAGCCAGGACTCGACTAGCGAAGACTACGAGCAGTACTTC.

The chain is built from TRBV5-1 and TRBJ2-7, with a tentative D call TRBD2 (5 bases). V was trimmed by 0 bases and J by 4 bases, leaving 5 bases between them. Per the germline V gene, CDR1 is SGHRS and CDR2 is YFSETQ. The CDR3 is 12 residues long. Written as DNA, the CDR3 is TGCGCCAGCAGCTTGGGGGAGTACGAGCAGTACTTC. Encoded protein: CASSLGEYEQYF.

V is TRBV27 and J is TRBJ2-1, with 9 nucleotides matching TRBD1. Unmatched junction bases numbered 8, after V lost 4 bases and J lost 7 bases. The CDR3 consists of 15 residues. Per germline, CDR1 MNHEY and CDR2 SMNVEV (reference sequence). The CDR3 here is CASSSPRQGENEQFF. The CDR3 DNA reads as TGTGCCAGCAGTTCGCCTAGACAGGGGGAGAATGAGCAGTTCTTC.

This clone was seen only once. The chain uses TRBV9 and TRBJ2-2; the match to TRBD1 covers 12 bases. V was clipped by 2 bases and J by 3 bases; unmatched bases: 11. This CDR3 has 19 residues. CDR1 is SGDLS, CDR2 YYNGEE, per germline. Here the CDR3 DNA reads TGTGCCAGCAGCGTTTCCGGGACAGGGGGCTATAGTGACACCGGGGAGCTGTTTTTT. Translating it yields CASSVSGTGGYSDTGELFF. Using reference TRBV9 and TRBJ2-2 for the parts outside the CDR3, the full variable domain is DSGVTQTPKHLITATGQRVTLRCSPRSGDLSVYWYQQSLDQGLQFLIQYYNGEERAKGNILERFSAQQFPDLHSELNLSSLELGDSALYFCASSVSGTGGYSDTGELFFGEGSRLTVL.

This chain joins TRBV27 and TRBJ2-3; D unclear. Germline CDR1 and CDR2: MNHEY and SMNVEV (reference sequence). Trimming removed 7 bases at V and 6 bases at J, with 14 bases between. The CDR3 sequence is 13 residues long. CDR3 residues: CASTLYLGDTQYF. For the CDR3, the DNA is TGTGCCAGCACCTTATACCTCGGGGATACGCAGTATTTT.

The chain joins TRBV6-1 to TRBJ2-1, with D maybe TRBD1 (6 bases). Trimming took 9 bases from V and 15 from J, leaving 18 bases between them. The length of the CDR3 is 11 residues. CDR1 and CDR2 from the germline V gene are MNHNS and SASEGT. DNA for the CDR3: TGTGCCAGTGGACAACACAGGGACCGGTTCTTC. It encodes CASGQHRDRFF.

This clone was seen only once. The chain couples TRBV6-5 to TRBJ1-2; D gene uncertain. V lost 0 bases and J lost 7, with 9 bases in between. Germline CDR1 is MNHEY and CDR2 is SVGAGI. The CDR3 totals 13 residues. CDR3 DNA sequence: TGTGCCAGCAGTTACTCGAGGATGGGTGGCTACACCTTC. Its protein product is CASSYSRMGGYTF.